This entry lists 22 T cell receptor beta chains sequenced from one sample in a study of cytomegalovirus exposure and HLA in healthy donors. Generated by immunoSEQ multiplex PCR, the TCRdb table keeps only in-frame clones and is missing some. The table has 97,000 or so clones, about 90% seen once. The material sequenced was PBMCs. These TCRs come from a man aged 18 to 29 in good health and CMV-seropositive.

Regarding this clone: Other DNA sequences within the sample encode an identical CDR3. This chain links TRBV4-3 with TRBJ1-5, with D unresolved. The CDR3 is made up of 13 amino acids. CDR1 is LGHNA, CDR2 YSLEER, per germline. The V end was cut by 1 base, the J end by 5 bases, with 6 bases between. CDR3 region: CASSQAPDQPQHF. The CDR3 DNA reads as TGCGCCAGCAGCCAAGCACCGGATCAGCCCCAGCATTTT.

V and J are TRBV6-1 and TRBJ2-3; TRBD2 might be the D (6 bases). This CDR3 has 15 residues. V lost 8 bases and J 4 bases, leaving 19 bases between the germline ends. Looked up from germline, CDR1 is MNHNS and CDR2 is SASEGT. The DNA of the CDR3 is TGTGCCAGCGCACCCATATTCGGAGGGGCAGATACGCAGTATTTT. Its protein is CASAPIFGGADTQYF.

The chain combines TRBV5-1 with TRBJ2-1, with 8 positions matching TRBD2. Germline V gene sequence: CDR1 SGHRS, CDR2 YFSETQ. Germline trimming cut 4 bases from V and 2 bases from J; bases unmatched to any gene: 5. CDR3 size: 15 residues. DNA of the CDR3: TGCGCCAGCAGCCGGGGGGGTAATGCCTACAATGAGCAGTTCTTC. Its translation is CASSRGGNAYNEQFF.

V and J are TRBV14 and TRBJ2-2, with D maybe TRBD1 (5 bases). The CDR3 runs 15 residues. V was pared by 2 bases and J by 6 bases, with 13 bases between. CDR1 is SGHDN and CDR2 is FVKESK in the germline V gene. In DNA form, the CDR3 reads TGTGCCAGCAGCCAAATCACAGGTTTTTCCGGGGAGCTGTTTTTT. It codes for CASSQITGFSGELFF.

The V call is TRBV27, the J call TRBJ2-7; 9 bases align to TRBD2. Germline V gene sequence: CDR1 MNHEY, CDR2 SMNVEV (reference sequence). The CDR3 runs to 14 residues. The junction had 6 bases not matched to a gene; V was cut back by 6 bases and J by 3 bases. The CDR3 nucleotides are TGTGCCAGCAGAAGTGAAGCGGGGGGCTACGAGCAGTACTTC. This codes for CASRSEAGGYEQYF.

The V and J genes are TRBV4-2 and TRBJ2-7; TRBD2 matches at 10 bases. With 3 bases clipped from V and 4 bases from J, the junction kept 9 bases outside the gene matches. The germline CDR1 and CDR2 sequences are LGHNA and YNFKEQ. The CDR3 contains 16 residues. CDR3 nucleotide sequence: TGTGCCAGCAGCCAGGAAAAAACTAGCGGGAATTACGAGCAGTACTTC. Translating gives CASSQEKTSGNYEQYF.

The gene calls are TRBV29-1 and TRBJ2-3; D is undetermined. Trimming removed 2 bases from V and 6 bases from J, with 6 bases in between. Germline V gene lookup returns CDR1 SQVTM and CDR2 ANQGSEA. This CDR3 has 11 residues. Written as DNA, the CDR3 is TGCAGCGTTGAATTCAGGGATACGCAGTATTTT. This translates into CSVEFRDTQYF.

This clone was detected a few times. This chain's CDR3 is CASSPGQFYEQYF. DNA for the CDR3: TGTGCCAGCAGTCCGGGACAATTCTACGAGCAGTACTTC. The chain joins TRBV6-1 to TRBJ2-7; perhaps TRBD1 as D (6 bases). Trimming took off 5 bases at V and 3 bases at J, with 11 bases between the two ends. This CDR3 is built from 13 residues. CDR1 MNHNS and CDR2 SASEGT come from the germline V gene.

The chain couples TRBV18 to TRBJ1-4, with TRBD1 as a possible D gene (5 bases). The CDR3 runs to 15 residues. The V gene lost 0 bases and the J gene lost 5 bases, with 10 bases spanning the gap. Per germline, CDR1 KGHSH and CDR2 LQKENI. The CDR3 loop reads CASSPPGRDNEKLFF. The CDR3 region has the DNA TGTGCCAGCTCACCACCCGGGAGGGACAATGAAAAACTGTTTTTT. Full variable domain (rest looked up from reference TRBV18 and TRBJ1-4): NAGVMQNPRHLVRRRGQEARLRCSPMKGHSHVYWYRQLPEEGLKFMVYLQKENIIDESGMPKERFSAEFPKEGPSILRIQQVVRGDSAAYFCASSPPGRDNEKLFFGSGTQLSVL.

This chain connects TRBV5-6 to TRBJ2-7; D remains unclear. The CDR3 has 13 residues. V lost 3 bases and J 2 bases, leaving 9 bases between the germline ends. Germline lookup yields CDR1 SGHDT and CDR2 YYEEEE. The CDR3, as DNA: TGTGCCAGCAGCTACGAAGCCCCCTACGAGCAGTACTTC. Its translation is CASSYEAPYEQYF.

This chain connects TRBV28 to TRBJ2-6, with TRBD2 matching over 16 bases. The germline CDR1 and CDR2 sequences are MDHEN and SYDVKM. V lost 7 bases, J lost 1 base, and 4 bases stayed unmatched. The CDR3 spans 18 residues. The CDR3 sequence: CASNGGLAGGSGANVLTF. The CDR3 region has the DNA TGTGCCAGCAACGGGGGACTAGCGGGAGGGTCTGGGGCCAACGTCCTGACTTTC.

The V and J genes are TRBV5-5 and TRBJ2-7; D is possibly TRBD2 (5 bases). CDR3 length equals 15 residues. Trimming shortened V by 1 base and J by 0 bases, and 11 bases separated the two germline ends. CDR1 and CDR2 from the germline V gene are SGHKS and YYEKEE (reference sequence). The CDR3 protein is CASSLMGDDSYEQYF. CDR3 DNA sequence: TGTGCCAGCAGCTTGATGGGAGATGACTCCTACGAGCAGTACTTC.

Points on this clone: The same CDR3 can be traced to other DNA sequences in this sample. This chain connects TRBV6-5 to TRBJ1-1; D might be TRBD1 (6 bases). The CDR3 spans 13 residues. Trimming left V 0 bases short and J 4 bases short, with 6 bases between. Germline CDR1 is MNHEY and CDR2 is SVGAGI. Here the CDR3 reads CASSYSGGTEAFF. CDR3 sequence (DNA): TGTGCCAGCAGTTACTCAGGGGGCACTGAAGCTTTCTTT.

The J gene is TRBJ2-3, the V gene TRBV5-1; 7 bases fit TRBD2. V was pared by 6 bases and J by 4 bases, with 5 bases of the junction left unmatched. There are 13 residues in the CDR3. Per germline, CDR1 SGHRS and CDR2 YFSETQ. CDR3 DNA sequence: TGCGCCAGCAACTCCGGGGGGTCAGATACGCAGTATTTT. Translating it yields CASNSGGSDTQYF.

This clone is a singleton in its sample. This rearrangement joins TRBV28 to TRBJ2-1, with TRBD2 matching 10 bases. Germline V gene sequence: CDR1 MDHEN, CDR2 SYDVKM. The V segment lost 5 bases and the J segment 2 bases; nucleotides outside the gene matches: 6. The CDR3 sequence is 16 residues long. DNA for the CDR3: TGTGCCAGCAGTATTCTAGCGGGAGTCGCCTACAATGAGCAGTTCTTC. Amino acid sequence: CASSILAGVAYNEQFF.

This chain uses TRBV10-1 with TRBJ1-1; perhaps TRBD1 as D (6 bases). The CDR3 runs to 13 residues. V was clipped by 5 bases and J by 1 base, with 8 bases between them. CDR1 WNHNN and CDR2 SYGVQD come from the germline V gene (reference sequence). In DNA, the CDR3 is TGCGCCAGCAGTTCGGGACAGAACACTGAAGCTTTCTTT. This sequence encodes CASSSGQNTEAFF.

The rearrangement joins TRBV2 to TRBJ2-2; 12 bases agree with TRBD2. CDR3 length: 19 residues. Trimming at V came to 1 base and at J to 3 bases, leaving 9 bases not matched to a gene. CDR1 SNHLY and CDR2 FYNNEI come from the germline V gene. CDR3 in DNA: TGTGCCAGCAGTGAAGGTACCCCTCTAGCGGGAGGGGACACCGGGGAGCTGTTTTTT. It encodes CASSEGTPLAGGDTGELFF.

The rearrangement uses TRBV6-5 and TRBJ1-5; 7 bases fit TRBD1. The CDR3 runs 14 residues. Germline values: CDR1 MNHEY, CDR2 SVGAGI. V shed 6 bases and J 3 bases; nucleotides not matched to a gene: 5. The CDR3 sequence is CASSSTGVNQPQHF. The CDR3 DNA is TGTGCCAGCAGCTCTACAGGGGTCAATCAGCCCCAGCATTTT.

The chain has TRBV7-2 and TRBJ2-1, with TRBD2 as a possible D gene (5 bases). Germline V gene lookup returns CDR1 SGHTA and CDR2 FQGNSA. V gave up 8 bases and J gave up 9 bases, with 11 bases separating them. CDR3 length equals 11 residues. The CDR3 bases are TGTGCCAGCTTTTGGGCGGGTGAGCAGTTCTTC. Translation: CASFWAGEQFF.

This clone was detected only a few times. The chain has TRBV9 and TRBJ2-2; TRBD2 aligns across 7 bases. This CDR3 has 15 amino acids. Germline values: CDR1 SGDLS, CDR2 YYNGEE. Losses at the gene ends were 4 bases for V and 2 bases for J; bases not matched to a gene: 5. CDR3 protein: CASSPPAGNTGELFF. CDR3 nucleotide sequence: TGTGCCAGCAGCCCTCCAGCGGGAAACACCGGGGAGCTGTTTTTT.

This clone was seen a few times. The J gene is TRBJ2-7, the V gene TRBV19, with TRBD2 matching over 12 bases. The junction had 5 bases not matched to a gene; V was cut back by 6 bases and J by 5 bases. In germline, CDR1 is LNHDA, CDR2 SQIVND (reference sequence). This CDR3 has 14 amino acids. CDR3 coding DNA: TGTGCCAGTAGATGGACTAGCGGGACTAACGAGCAGTACTTC. This encodes CASRWTSGTNEQYF.

This chain uses TRBV7-9 with TRBJ1-1, with D uncertain. Looked up from germline, CDR1 is SEHNR and CDR2 is FQNEAQ (reference sequence). V lost 0 bases, J lost 12 bases, and 14 bases lay in between. This CDR3 has 13 amino acids. CDR3 bases: TGTGCCAGCAGCTTAGCCACGGTGAGGGAGACTTTCTTT. Its protein is CASSLATVRETFF. The whole variable domain, remainder taken from reference TRBV7-9 and TRBJ1-1, is DTGVSQNPRHKITKRGQNVTFRCDPISEHNRLYWYRQTLGQGPEFLTYFQNEAQLEKSRLLSDRFSAERPKGSFSTLEIQRTEQGDSAMYLCASSLATVRETFFGQGTRLTVV.